The entry that follows covers one T cell receptor (beta chain) sequence. Its antigen remains unknown. Sequencing was at deep level. Clones were read by immunoSEQ multiplex PCR, and TCRdb kept only the in-frame ones, dropping some. The table lists more than 2 million clones, roughly 94% of them singletons. This sample is part of a study of shared clonotypes between healthy human individuals. On the study more broadly: Contributing individuals were a couple of females and three males aged 18 to 49. Study-level points and caveats: Rarefaction exposed incomplete sorted-subset sequencing despite large depth.

The CDR3 is 15 amino acids. V shed 5 bases and J shed 3 bases, with 16 bases lying between them. Germline V lookup: CDR1 SGHAT, CDR2 FQNNGV. This TCR was recovered from a man aged 18 to 35 in good health. The sequenced material came from naive CD4+ T cells sorted from blood. Subset reported: CD45RA+ positively selected. This chain links TRBV11-2 with TRBJ1-2; tentatively, D is TRBD1 (5 bases). CDR3 in DNA: TGTGCCAGCAGCCCAGGGCGGGGGTCAGACTATGGCTACACCTTC. This translates into CASSPGRGSDYGYTF.